This T cell receptor (beta chain) is drawn from a study of cytomegalovirus exposure and HLA in healthy donors (dated by TCRdb to about 2017). Background for the entire study: In an earlier analysis of around 540 of the donors, 276 Gb of sequence data and some 120 million unique TCR beta sequences from about 180 million T cells were reported. Approximately 310 gigabases of sequencing data and around 80 million unique TCR sequences made up an early release that covered approximately 650 HLA-typed donors. Among the approximately 400 genotyped donors, approximately 77% belonged to the genetic ancestry cluster associated with self-reported Caucasian donors. The study aimed to test whether signatures of past pathogen exposure could be identified by cataloging public T cell receptors. Using immunosequencing, the study profiled T cell repertoires from fewer than 850 subjects and related those repertoires to cytomegalovirus serostatus. A separate validation cohort of about 110 different subjects was used in addition to the 666-subject first cohort. To predict cytomegalovirus infection status, the study brought together high-throughput TCR immunosequencing, statistical association of individual TCRs with disease status, and machine learning. A later analysis re-examined previously published TCR beta repertoires from roughly 650 donors and added high-resolution HLA genotyping to investigate patterns of TCR occurrence. In the later analysis, no new phenotypic data were used to find candidate immune exposures; instead, reliance was placed on TCR beta sequences and their occurrence across donors. In an earlier analysis of 500 to 650 of the donors, high-throughput TCR beta sequencing was used to judge whether each TCR beta V gene segment behaved as functional or pseudogenic. Alongside the repertoire data, information on donor age, sex, ethnicity and CMV serostatus was compiled. Genome-wide SNP genotypes for about 60% of the roughly 700 donors were used in a later genetic analysis, which treated that subset as a discovery cohort. All discovery cohort repertoires had been generated on a single sequencing platform. Both class I and class II loci were covered by HLA typing, at four-digit resolution. Typing coverage varied by locus: roughly 629-630 donors for A, B, C, DRB1 and DQB1; approximately 500 for DQA1; more than 600 for DPA1; approximately 450 for DPB1. Because of strong linkage in the cohort, four to six DR-DQ haplotypes were treated as single units for association and clustering. Among several hundred genotyped donors of the cohort, an average of about 240,000 unique TCR beta nucleotide sequences was sequenced per donor, of which about 18% were non-productive.

Reading from cysteine to phenylalanine, the CDR3 counts 14 amino acids. Here the CDR3 DNA is all that survives: 42 bases in frame from base 1. Trimming takes 6 bases off V and 5 bases off J; junction bases not matched to a gene: 7. According to the germline V gene, CDR1 reads SGHTA and CDR2 reads FQGNSA. Details on this clone: Its recognized antigen is unknown. No base qualities exist here, and no much larger clone lies one base off it.

What the study reported, not specific to this receptor: Some IMGT-functional V segments, including TRBV6-2 and TRBV6-3, could not be distinguished by the 87-base-pair reads and were therefore excluded. Correlated functional status among segregating V segments might reflect linkage disequilibrium, but an unknown experimental factor could not be ruled out. CMV serostatus was the only immune exposure information available for the cohort. The authors suggested that the approach could potentially be extended to other disease states and immunological phenotypes. In the study, 150 to 200 TCR beta chains were listed as associated with cytomegalovirus. In a later analysis, the rate of TCR association differed among HLA loci, with DRB1 alleles having the most associated TCRs and HLA-C alleles having the fewest. In both the original and validation cohorts, the classifier was reported to diagnose cytomegalovirus status with high specificity and sensitivity. A later genetic analysis associated a missense DCLRE1C variant with V-gene and J-gene trimming of TCR beta chains, and an independent cohort replicated the association. In vitro tests confirmed that a few of the cytomegalovirus-associated TCR beta chains recognize cytomegalovirus antigens. The sequencing pipeline was judged likely to have produced a cluster of highly shared sequence variants as a technical artifact. At a false discovery rate of 0.05, a later analysis linked some 18,000 TCR beta sequences to specific HLA alleles. An earlier analysis of approximately 500 of the donors showed that most TCR beta V segments appeared in productive rearrangements either about 87% or about 30% of the time, which broadly matched IMGT annotations. In this cohort, only TCR beta chains were sequenced, and detectable features were limited by the absence of alpha or paired-chain data. A further reported finding was that TCR beta sequences accurately predicted the HLA-A and HLA-B alleles for most subjects in the first cohort. According to a later analysis, parvovirus B19, influenza, CMV and Epstein-Barr virus appeared linked to several top co-occurrence clusters. When HLA alleles, especially DR and DQ, strongly co-occurred, TCR associations were difficult to assign to individual alleles. According to a later analysis, most CMV-associated TCR beta chains appeared to be HLA-restricted, and the HLA associations seemed to be driven largely by CMV exposure. Presence/absence analyses assumed roughly uniform sequencing depth across donors, an assumption that may not hold. A later genetic analysis reported fewer N-insertions in productive TCRs among donors in an Asian-associated ancestry cluster than the roughly 690-donor mean. Compared with equally common non-associated chains, HLA-associated TCR beta chains in a later analysis were more clonally expanded and had lower generation probabilities. The earlier analysis of 587 of the donors excluded roughly 17 rarely observed V segments, including chromosome 9 orphons, because counts were too low. While some public TCRs were present in many individuals, most TCR sequences turned up only very rarely across donors. Because HLA typing was missing for some donors at each locus, association tests included only the typed subset.

The method was the immunoSEQ multiplex PCR assay. For the multiplex PCR, a mixture combining 60 forward primers for TCR Vbeta segments and 13 reverse primers for TCR Jbeta segments was used. A multiplex PCR assay on genomic DNA amplified the CDR3 region of rearranged TCR beta genes. The Illumina HiSeq System was used to sequence the amplified TCR beta libraries as 87-base-pair reads. From the authors' description of their analysis: In a later analysis, roughly 80 million unique TCR beta chains were counted across the roughly 610 repertoires, and around 10 million of these chains were shared by at least two donors. Raw reads were error-corrected and collapsed into unique sequences by a nearest-neighbor algorithm in which closely related sequences were merged to remove PCR and sequencing errors. To assign V, D and J gene segments, CDR3 sequences were aligned to IMGT reference sequences. Each retained sequence needed at least a six-nucleotide match to both a V gene segment and a J gene segment. Rearrangements were called productive when the CDR3 lacked stop codons and stayed in frame with V and J; all others were non-productive. Following IMGT convention, CDR3 was defined as the stretch from the second conserved V-encoded cysteine to the conserved J-encoded phenylalanine. Sequences without an unambiguous match to a single V gene segment were excluded from the earlier analysis of a few hundred of the donors. An earlier analysis of over 450 of the donors classified V segments as functional when productive rearrangements were above 56.7% and as segregating when the standard deviation between donors was above 5%. To diagnose cytomegalovirus status from the catalog of TCR beta chain sequences, a statistical classification framework was built. A later analysis assigned V and J genes by comparing TCR nucleotide sequences with IMGT/GENE-DB human TR gene sequences. In a later analysis, CDR3 sequences and most-parsimonious VDJ recombination scenarios were assigned using the TCRdist pipeline. In a later analysis, each TCR beta chain was defined by its CDR3 amino acid sequence together with its V-gene family, and reads lacking a unique V-gene family were excluded. A later analysis removed nearly 600 highly shared, low-generation-probability nucleotide sequences to deal with suspected cross-contamination and a sequencing artifact. In a later analysis, a clonal expansion index was calculated for each public chain from normalized within-repertoire ranks of inferred template counts. In a later analysis, generation probabilities were computed using a VDJ recombination model fitted to out-of-frame rearrangements, and the results were checked against IGoR. In a later analysis, hypergeometric tests were used to score TCR-TCR, TCR-HLA and TCR-CMV co-occurrence, with a repertoire-size bias correction applied to TCR pairs. A later analysis estimated false discovery rates by permuting HLA or CMV assignments 20 times. A later analysis grouped co-occurring TCRs with DBSCAN, adding TCRdist sequence similarity when clustering within HLA-allele-positive subsets. Repertoires with fewer than 30,000 or more than 120,000 public chains, plus five repertoires with anomalous nucleotide sharing, were excluded from co-occurrence clustering. TCRdb took this table from immuneACCESS and kept in-frame rearrangements with V and J called. Such tables lack part of the clones; where checked against another copy, unresolved V genes explain under half of the gap, and the rest is unexplained. V and J calls and clone size come straight from that table; D and trimming were deduced from the DNA. Across this sample there are 150,000 to 160,000 clones, with 70% to 85% seen only once. The ten largest clones add up to around 2.3% of the sample.

The cohort was made up of about 610 healthy bone marrow donors. Cohort members were all nominally healthy when sampled, although unrecorded immune exposures were likely present. The donor was CMV seronegative and was included in the group of approximately 350 seronegative cohort members. Each donor provided a peripheral blood sample, and peripheral blood mononuclear cells were used for TCR beta sequencing. Genomic DNA extraction from the blood cell samples was performed with the Qiagen DNeasy Blood Extraction Kit. The sequencing input was PBMCs. The rearrangement joined TRBV7-2 to TRBJ2-5, and 9 bases in between align with TRBD1. This TCR was recovered from a man younger than 45 in good health and CMV-seronegative. CDR3 protein: CASRGQGHLETQYF. The DNA is TGTGCCAGCAGGGGACAGGGCCACCTTGAGACCCAGTACTTC.